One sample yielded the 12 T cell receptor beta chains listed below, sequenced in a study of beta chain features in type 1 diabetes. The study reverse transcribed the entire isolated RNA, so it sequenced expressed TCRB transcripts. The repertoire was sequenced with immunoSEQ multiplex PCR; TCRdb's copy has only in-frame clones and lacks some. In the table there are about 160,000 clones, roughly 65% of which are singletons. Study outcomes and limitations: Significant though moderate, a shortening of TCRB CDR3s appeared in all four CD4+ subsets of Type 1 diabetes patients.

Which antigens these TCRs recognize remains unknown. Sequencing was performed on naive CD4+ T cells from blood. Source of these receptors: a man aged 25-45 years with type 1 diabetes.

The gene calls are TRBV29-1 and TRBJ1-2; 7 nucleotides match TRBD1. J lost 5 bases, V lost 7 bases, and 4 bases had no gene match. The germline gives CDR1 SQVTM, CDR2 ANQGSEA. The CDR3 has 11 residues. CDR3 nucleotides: TGCAGCGCCAGGGGGGCGTATGGCTACACCTTC. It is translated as CSARGAYGYTF.

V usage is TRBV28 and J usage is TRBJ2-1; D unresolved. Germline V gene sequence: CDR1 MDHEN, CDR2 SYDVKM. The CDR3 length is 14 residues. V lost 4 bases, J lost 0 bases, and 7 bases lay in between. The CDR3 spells CASSYWGSYNEQFF. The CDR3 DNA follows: TGTGCCAGCAGTTATTGGGGCTCCTACAATGAGCAGTTCTTC.

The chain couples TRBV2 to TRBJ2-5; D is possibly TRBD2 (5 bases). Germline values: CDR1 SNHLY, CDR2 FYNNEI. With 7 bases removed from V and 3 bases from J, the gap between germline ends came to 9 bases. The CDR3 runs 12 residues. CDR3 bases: TGTGCCAGCAACCTAGCAGAAGAGACCCAGTACTTC. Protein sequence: CASNLAEETQYF.

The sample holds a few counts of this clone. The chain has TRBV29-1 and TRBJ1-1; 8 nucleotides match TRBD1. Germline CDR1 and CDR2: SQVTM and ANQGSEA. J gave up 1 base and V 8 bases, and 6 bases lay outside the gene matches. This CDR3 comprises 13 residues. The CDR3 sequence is CSTRQGSNTEAFF. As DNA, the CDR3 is TGCAGCACCCGACAGGGGTCGAACACTGAAGCTTTCTTT.

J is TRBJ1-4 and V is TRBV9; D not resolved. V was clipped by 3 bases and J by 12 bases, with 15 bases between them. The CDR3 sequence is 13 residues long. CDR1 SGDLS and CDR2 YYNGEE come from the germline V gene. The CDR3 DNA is TGTGCCAGCAGCGCTGGACTCTCCTTTCAACTGTTTTTT. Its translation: CASSAGLSFQLFF.

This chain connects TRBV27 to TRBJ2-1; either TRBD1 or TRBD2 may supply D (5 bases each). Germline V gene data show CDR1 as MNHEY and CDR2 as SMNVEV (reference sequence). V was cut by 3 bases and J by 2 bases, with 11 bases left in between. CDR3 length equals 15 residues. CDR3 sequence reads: CASSLLGVAYNEQFF. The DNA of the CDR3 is TGTGCCAGCAGTTTGTTGGGGGTTGCCTACAATGAGCAGTTCTTC.

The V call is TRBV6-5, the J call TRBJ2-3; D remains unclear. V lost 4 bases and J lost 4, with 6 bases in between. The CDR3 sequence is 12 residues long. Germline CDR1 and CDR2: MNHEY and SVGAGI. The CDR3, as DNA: TGTGCCAGCAGTTCCCCCTCAGATACGCAGTATTTT. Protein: CASSSPSDTQYF.

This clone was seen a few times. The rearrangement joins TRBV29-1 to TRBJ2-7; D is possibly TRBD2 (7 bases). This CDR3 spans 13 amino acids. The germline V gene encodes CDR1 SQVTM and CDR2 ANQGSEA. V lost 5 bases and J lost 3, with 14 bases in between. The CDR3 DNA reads TGCAGCGTTCCAGGGGAGGGGGGCTACGAGCAGTACTTC. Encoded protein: CSVPGEGGYEQYF.

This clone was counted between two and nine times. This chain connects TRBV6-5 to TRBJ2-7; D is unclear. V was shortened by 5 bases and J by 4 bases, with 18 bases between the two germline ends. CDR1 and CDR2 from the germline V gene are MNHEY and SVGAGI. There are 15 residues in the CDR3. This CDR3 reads CASSPHRMDVYEQYF. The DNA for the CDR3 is TGTGCCAGCAGTCCCCACCGCATGGACGTGTACGAGCAGTACTTC.

CDR3 nucleotides: TGTGCCATCAGTGGAGGTACTGAAGCTTTCTTT. This codes for CAISGGTEAFF. The chain carries TRBV10-3 and TRBJ1-1; D call uncertain. Deletions cut 4 bases from V and 5 bases from J, with 5 bases between. The CDR3 has 11 residues. From germline, CDR1 is ENHRY and CDR2 SYGVKD.

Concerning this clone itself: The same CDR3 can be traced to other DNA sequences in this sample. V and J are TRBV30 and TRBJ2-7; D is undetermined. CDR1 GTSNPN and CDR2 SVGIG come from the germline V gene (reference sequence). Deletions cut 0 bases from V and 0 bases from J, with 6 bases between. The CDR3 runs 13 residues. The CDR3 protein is CAWSVRSSYEQYF. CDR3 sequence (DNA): TGTGCCTGGAGTGTACGGAGCTCCTACGAGCAGTACTTC.

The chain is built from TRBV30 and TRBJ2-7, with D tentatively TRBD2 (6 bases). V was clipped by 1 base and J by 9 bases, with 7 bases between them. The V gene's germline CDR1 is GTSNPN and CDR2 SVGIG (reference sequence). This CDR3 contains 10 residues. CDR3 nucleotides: TGTGCCTGGAGTGACGGGAGGCAGTACTTC. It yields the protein CAWSDGRQYF. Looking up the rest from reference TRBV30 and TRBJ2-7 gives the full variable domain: SQTIHQWPATLVQPVGSPLSLECTVEGTSNPNLYWYRQAAGRGLQLLFYSVGIGQISSEVPQNLSASRPQDRQFILSSKKLLLSDSGFYLCAWSDGRQYFGPGTRLTVT.